This TCR beta chain was captured by sequencing in a study of beta chain features in type 1 diabetes. For the study at large: Regarding age, gender and cell yields, patients proved similar to healthy donors. Sorted cells numbering roughly 100,000,000 were examined across all samples. Study-wide points: Significant though moderate, a shortening of TCRB CDR3s appeared in all four CD4+ subsets of Type 1 diabetes patients.

Purities in excess of 95% were seen in all sorted populations. Germline CDR1 is SGDLS and CDR2 is YYNGEE. Trimming pared 0 bases from V and 3 bases from J, leaving 12 bases between. The CDR3 extends over 15 amino acids. This clone came up a few times. Its antigen is unidentified. The isolated RNA, all of it, was reverse transcribed, so expressed TCRB transcripts were what got sequenced. Clones were sequenced by immunoSEQ multiplex PCR, and TCRdb holds only the in-frame ones, with some missing. The repertoire has around 160,000 clones, roughly 9% of them found once; the top ten carry roughly 0.72%. This chain joins TRBV9 and TRBJ2-5, with TRBD1 as a possible D gene (7 bases). The source is a woman aged 25 to 39 with type 1 diabetes. The sequencing input was central memory CD4+ T cells from blood. Written as DNA, the CDR3 is TGTGCCAGCAGCGTAGCCCCCAGGGGGGAAGAGACCCAGTACTTC. Protein sequence: CASSVAPRGEETQYF.